Listed here are 28 T cell receptor beta chains from one sample, sequenced in a study of blood T cells in healthy people across ages. Then a second PCR, running about 6 to 12 cycles, was carried out with a sample-barcoded 5' primer and a J-beta primer mix. Via MiXCR, TCRdb re-called the 5' RACE reads, giving one row per CDR3 protein. The repertoire includes hundreds of thousands of distinct CDR3 sequences, roughly 50% of them detected once, and around 32% sits in the top ten. The source material was blood. The receptors originated from a woman aged 55-69 years in good health.

This clonotype was detected ten times or more. The DNA for the CDR3 is TGCAGCGTTGTTGGTCAAGTGAACACTGAAGCTTTCTTT. It yields the protein CSVVGQVNTEAFF. The chain joins TRBV29-1 to TRBJ1-1; D gene unclear. V lost 4 bases, J lost 0 bases, and 9 bases lay in between. Germline V CDR1 and CDR2: SQVTM, ANQGSEA. The CDR3 length is 13 residues.

To note about this clonotype: A single base separates this from a much larger clone, so it may be a read error. The rearrangement joins TRBV3-1 to TRBJ2-3; D gene ambiguous. Germline V gives CDR1 LGHDT, CDR2 YNNKEL (reference sequence). CDR3 size: 13 residues. V lost 6 bases and J 4 bases, leaving 11 bases between the germline ends. The CDR3 here is CASRRRPADTQYF. The CDR3 DNA reads TGTGCCAGCAGGCGTCGACCTGCAGATACGCAGTATTTT.

A few counts support this clonotype. The chain joins TRBV3-1 to TRBJ2-1; TRBD2 matches at 10 bases. J lost 6 bases, V lost 4 bases, and 9 bases had no gene match. CDR1 LGHDT and CDR2 YNNKEL come from the germline V gene (reference sequence). The CDR3 totals 16 residues. The CDR3 DNA sequence: TGTGCCAGCAGCCCAATAGCGGGAGGTAAGGGCAATGAGCAGTTCTTC. Translation gives CASSPIAGGKGNEQFF.

The chain is built from TRBV5-1 and TRBJ2-4; 10 nucleotides align to TRBD2. The J call could be wrong; TRBJ2-5 is a better fit for the DNA end. CDR1 and CDR2 (germline): SGHRS, YFSETQ. CDR3 length: 17 residues. CDR3 DNA: TGCGCCAGCAGTCGTGGTAGCGGGAGGCCGGGAGAGGAGACCCAGTACTTC. Translating it yields CASSRGSGRPGEETQYF.

This rearrangement joins TRBV7-2 to TRBJ2-5, with 7 positions matching TRBD2. CDR3 length: 14 amino acids. Losses at the gene ends were 3 bases for V and 11 bases for J; bases not matched to a gene: 12. In germline, CDR1 is SGHTA, CDR2 FQGNSA. In DNA form, the CDR3 reads TGTGCCAGCAGCTTGCGCCCACTAGCGAATGAGCAGTACTTC. This gives the protein CASSLRPLANEQYF.

The J gene is TRBJ1-1, the V gene TRBV20-1, with a weak D call TRBD1 (6 bases). The germline gives CDR1 DFQATT, CDR2 SNEGSKA (reference sequence). The CDR3 has 12 residues. V was cut by 0 bases and J by 10 bases, with 12 bases left in between. CDR3 sequence (DNA): TGCAGTGCTAGAGAGGGGGGCGCGGTAGCTTTCTTT. It is translated as CSAREGGAVAFF.

The chain links TRBV20-1 to TRBJ2-5, with 8 bases lining up with TRBD2. Germline assignment: CDR1 DFQATT and CDR2 SNEGSKA (reference sequence). V dropped 5 bases and J dropped 1; count of bases not matched to a gene: 3. CDR3 length equals 13 residues. The CDR3 bases are TGCAGTGCTGTACTAGCGGTCCAAGAGACCCAGTACTTC. This translates into CSAVLAVQETQYF.

Concerning this clonotype: Compared with germline, one end of the junction differs, possibly owing to a read error. The CDR3 protein is CSAREAGEVADTQYF. CDR3 nucleotide sequence: TGCAGTGCTAGAGAGGCGGGAGAGGTCGCAGATACGCAGTATTTC. V and J are TRBV20-1 and TRBJ2-3, with TRBD2 matching 7 bases. In germline, CDR1 is DFQATT, CDR2 SNEGSKA (reference sequence). This CDR3 is 15 amino acids long.

Only a few counts were recorded for this clonotype. The chain uses TRBV5-1 and TRBJ1-2; possibly TRBD1 for D (5 bases). Germline assignment: CDR1 SGHRS and CDR2 YFSETQ. This CDR3 contains 15 residues. Between the trimmed V and J ends, which lost 0 bases and 4 bases, there was a span of 13 bases. The CDR3 sequence: CASSLAGGASYGYTF. The CDR3 DNA sequence: TGCGCCAGCAGCTTGGCCGGCGGGGCCAGCTATGGCTACACCTTC.

The V gene is TRBV7-2, the J gene TRBJ2-1; 11 bases fit TRBD2. This CDR3 comprises 19 residues. V lost 2 bases to trimming and J lost 5 bases; unmatched junction nucleotides: 14. In germline, CDR1 is SGHTA, CDR2 FQGNSA. The DNA of the CDR3 is TGTGCCAGCAGCTTAATTCAGGTCCAAACTAGCGGGAGCCACAATGAGCAGTTCTTC. It yields the protein CASSLIQVQTSGSHNEQFF. Complete variable domain (other parts from reference TRBV7-2 and TRBJ2-1): GAGVSQSPSNKVTEKGKDVELRCDPISGHTALYWYRQSLGQGLEFLIYFQGNSAPDKSGLPSDRFSAERTGGSVSTLTIQRTQQEDSAVYLCASSLIQVQTSGSHNEQFFGPGTRLTVL.

This clonotype was seen only a few times. V and J are TRBV20-1 and TRBJ2-1; 9 bases line up with TRBD2. J was trimmed by 8 bases and V by 2 bases; bases with no gene match: 7. Germline loops: CDR1 DFQATT, CDR2 SNEGSKA (reference sequence). This CDR3 contains 14 residues. The CDR3 is CSARKASGNDEQFF. The DNA for the CDR3 is TGCAGTGCTAGAAAGGCTAGCGGGAACGATGAGCAGTTCTTC.

This rearrangement joins TRBV6-2 or TRBV6-3 to TRBJ2-7; D not certain. Germline V gene lookup returns CDR1 MNHEY and CDR2 SVGEGT. V lost 3 bases, J lost 2 bases, and 8 bases lay in between. This CDR3 spans 13 amino acids. CDR3 residues: CASSYGWAYEQYF. The CDR3 nucleotides are TGTGCCAGCAGTTATGGCTGGGCCTACGAGCAGTACTTC.

The rearrangement joins TRBV9 to TRBJ2-1; D remains ambiguous. Germline V lookup: CDR1 SGDLS, CDR2 YYNGEE. CDR3 length: 13 amino acids. V lost 2 bases and J lost 4, with 7 bases in between. DNA for the CDR3: TGTGCCAGCAGCGTCCTAGAGTACAATGAGCAGTTCTTC. Its protein product is CASSVLEYNEQFF.

This clonotype has only a few counts. This chain connects TRBV12-3 or TRBV12-4 to TRBJ1-2; D is undetermined. The V and J ends lost 6 bases and 3 bases respectively, with 20 bases between them. The CDR3 contains 16 residues. The CDR3 spells CASRSGPWGRDYGYTF. The CDR3, as DNA: TGTGCCAGCAGATCCGGGCCCTGGGGAAGGGACTATGGCTACACCTTC.

This clonotype came up a few times. The rearrangement links TRBV27 to TRBJ2-1; 7 bases agree with TRBD2. From germline, CDR1 is MNHEY and CDR2 SMNVEV (reference sequence). The CDR3 runs to 14 residues. V dropped 5 bases and J dropped 10; count of bases not matched to a gene: 11. The CDR3 region has the DNA TGTGCCAGCAGTGTCCGGGACTATCGAGAGGAGCAGTTCTTC. It translates to CASSVRDYREEQFF.

In its sample, this clonotype was seen a few times. The chain has TRBV29-1 and TRBJ1-5, with D perhaps matching TRBD1 (6 bases). The germline V gene encodes CDR1 SQVTM and CDR2 ANQGSEA. The CDR3 contains 13 residues. V was cut by 4 bases and J by 7 bases, with 14 bases left in between. CDR3 amino acids: CSVGEGGGQPQHF. For the CDR3, the DNA is TGCAGCGTTGGGGAGGGGGGCGGACAGCCCCAGCATTTT.

This rearrangement joins TRBV6-5 to TRBJ2-1; no reliable D call. Germline V gene sequence: CDR1 MNHEY, CDR2 SVGAGI. Between the trimmed V and J ends, which lost 5 bases and 7 bases, there was a span of 18 bases. The CDR3 covers 15 residues. Here the CDR3 DNA reads TGTGCCAGCAGTGACCGACGAGGAAACTGGAATGAGCAGTTCTTC. This gives the protein CASSDRRGNWNEQFF.

This clonotype was recorded a few times. The chain has TRBV7-9 and TRBJ2-7; possible D gene TRBD1, 6 bases. CDR3 length: 12 residues. CDR1 is SEHNR, CDR2 FQNEAQ, per germline (reference sequence). V was cut by 4 bases and J by 7 bases, with 11 bases left in between. CDR3 sequence: CASSSGHWEQYF. Written as DNA, the CDR3 is TGTGCCAGCAGCTCGGGACACTGGGAGCAGTACTTC.

J is TRBJ2-1 and V is TRBV2; D not resolved. This CDR3 contains 16 residues. The V gene's germline CDR1 is SNHLY and CDR2 FYNNEI. The V end was cut by 0 bases, the J end by 0 bases, with 9 bases between. The CDR3 nucleotides are TGTGCCAGCAGTGAAGCCCCCTATTACTCCTACAATGAGCAGTTCTTC. Encoded protein: CASSEAPYYSYNEQFF.

This clonotype appeared a few times. J is TRBJ2-1 and V is TRBV29-1, with TRBD2 matching over 7 bases. Germline CDR1 SQVTM, CDR2 ANQGSEA. This CDR3 has 17 amino acids. The V segment lost 0 bases and the J segment 6 bases; nucleotides outside the gene matches: 14. The CDR3 sequence: CSVEDLSRGGRGNEQFF. In DNA, the CDR3 is TGCAGCGTTGAAGATCTGAGTCGTGGGGGGAGGGGCAATGAGCAGTTCTTC.

A few counts support this clonotype. CDR3 nucleotides: TGCAGCGTTAGGGGGACAGGGAAAAAGACCCAGTACTTC. Encoded protein: CSVRGTGKKTQYF. The V and J genes are TRBV29-1 and TRBJ2-5; TRBD1 matches 9 bases. Germline values: CDR1 SQVTM, CDR2 ANQGSEA. Trimming at V came to 5 bases and at J to 6 bases, leaving 7 bases not matched to a gene. The CDR3 consists of 13 residues. Filled out from reference TRBV29-1 and TRBJ2-5, the complete variable domain reads SAVISQKPSRDICQRGTSLTIQCQVDSQVTMMFWYRQQPGQSLTLIATANQGSEATYESGFVIDKFPISRPNLTFSTLTVSNMSPEDSSIYLCSVRGTGKKTQYFGPGTRLLVL.

This clonotype was detected many times. The CDR3 protein is CASSLGIFSYEQYF. The CDR3, as DNA: TGTGCCAGCAGTTTGGGGATCTTCTCCTACGAGCAGTACTTC. The V gene is TRBV28, the J gene TRBJ2-7; D unclear. The CDR3 contains 14 residues. The germline V and J ends were trimmed by 3 bases and 0 bases, with 9 bases remaining between them. The V gene's germline CDR1 is MDHEN and CDR2 SYDVKM. The full variable domain, in which reference TRBV28 and TRBJ2-7 provide the parts outside the CDR3, is DVKVTQSSRYLVKRTGEKVFLECVQDMDHENMFWYRQDPGLGLRLIYFSYDVKMKEKGDIPEGYSVSREKKERFSLILESASTNQTSMYLCASSLGIFSYEQYFGPGTRLTVT.

This clonotype was found a few times. The chain couples TRBV2 to TRBJ2-7; D may be TRBD1 (6 bases). CDR3 length equals 15 residues. Germline assignment: CDR1 SNHLY and CDR2 FYNNEI. V was shortened by 4 bases and J by 5 bases, with 18 bases between the two germline ends. The CDR3 region has the DNA TGTGCCAGCAGTGCCTATACAGGGTGGGAAGACGAGCAGTACTTC. Translated: CASSAYTGWEDEQYF.

J is TRBJ2-7 and V is TRBV20-1; TRBD2 aligns across 12 bases. This CDR3 comprises 15 residues. V lost 6 bases and J lost 6; bases outside the gene matches: 12. Germline V gives CDR1 DFQATT, CDR2 SNEGSKA (reference sequence). The CDR3 is CSARLAGEPGVEQYF. The CDR3 DNA is TGCAGTGCGAGACTAGCGGGAGAGCCAGGAGTCGAGCAGTACTTC.

The rearrangement links TRBV25-1 to TRBJ1-1; a weak D match, TRBD1 (5 bases). Trimming removed 5 bases at V and 6 bases at J, with 10 bases between. This CDR3 spans 12 amino acids. Germline V gene sequence: CDR1 MGHDK, CDR2 SYGVNS. The CDR3 is CASSRGVAEAFF. CDR3 sequence (DNA): TGTGCCAGCAGTAGAGGGGTCGCTGAAGCTTTCTTT.

This clonotype appeared a single time. This sequence joins TRBV20-1 and TRBJ2-3; TRBD2 matches at 8 bases. Germline loops: CDR1 DFQATT, CDR2 SNEGSKA (reference sequence). Trimming took 0 bases from V and 2 from J; bases not matched to a gene: 10. This CDR3 spans 17 amino acids. Here the CDR3 DNA reads TGCAGTGCTAGAGATCCGAAAGCGGGAGCGCCCACAGATACGCAGTATTTT. This sequence encodes CSARDPKAGAPTDTQYF.

The chain joins TRBV4-2 to TRBJ2-1; 7 positions match TRBD1. This CDR3 has 15 residues. Germline V CDR1 and CDR2: LGHNA, YNFKEQ. The J segment lost 3 bases and the V segment lost 6 bases, leaving 8 bases of the junction unmatched. The CDR3 reads CASRLRTGHYNEQFF. The DNA of the CDR3 is TGTGCCAGCAGACTTAGGACAGGCCACTACAATGAGCAGTTCTTC.

This clonotype was counted a few times. The chain links TRBV4-1 to TRBJ2-2; no firm D call. The CDR3 runs to 15 residues. Germline V CDR1 and CDR2: MGHRA, YSYEKL. Trimming removed 1 base at V and 3 bases at J, with 9 bases between. The CDR3 reads CASSQGWPDTGELFF. The CDR3 DNA sequence: TGCGCCAGCAGCCAAGGATGGCCTGACACCGGGGAGCTGTTTTTT.